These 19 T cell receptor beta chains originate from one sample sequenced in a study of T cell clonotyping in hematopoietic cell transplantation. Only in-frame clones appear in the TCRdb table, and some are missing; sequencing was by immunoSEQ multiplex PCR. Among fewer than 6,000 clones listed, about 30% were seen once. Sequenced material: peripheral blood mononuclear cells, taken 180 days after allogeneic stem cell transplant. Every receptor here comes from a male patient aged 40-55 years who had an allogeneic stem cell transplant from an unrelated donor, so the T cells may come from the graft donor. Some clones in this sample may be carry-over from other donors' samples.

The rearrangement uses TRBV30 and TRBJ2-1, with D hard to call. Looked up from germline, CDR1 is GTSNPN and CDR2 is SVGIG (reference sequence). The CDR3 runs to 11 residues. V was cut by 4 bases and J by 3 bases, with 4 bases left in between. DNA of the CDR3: TGTGCCTGGACAGGCTACAATGAGCAGTTCTTC. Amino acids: CAWTGYNEQFF. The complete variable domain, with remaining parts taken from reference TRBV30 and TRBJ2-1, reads SQTIHQWPATLVQPVGSPLSLECTVEGTSNPNLYWYRQAAGRGLQLLFYSVGIGQISSEVPQNLSASRPQDRQFILSSKKLLLSDSGFYLCAWTGYNEQFFGPGTRLTVL.

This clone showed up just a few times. CDR3 nucleotide sequence: TGTGCCTGGAGTGGCCCCAGAGGGGAGACCCAGTACTTC. As protein: CAWSGPRGETQYF. This chain uses TRBV30 with TRBJ2-5, with D perhaps matching TRBD2 (5 bases). The CDR3 totals 13 residues. Germline V gene data show CDR1 as GTSNPN and CDR2 as SVGIG (reference sequence). V was trimmed by 1 base and J by 5 bases, leaving 11 bases between them.

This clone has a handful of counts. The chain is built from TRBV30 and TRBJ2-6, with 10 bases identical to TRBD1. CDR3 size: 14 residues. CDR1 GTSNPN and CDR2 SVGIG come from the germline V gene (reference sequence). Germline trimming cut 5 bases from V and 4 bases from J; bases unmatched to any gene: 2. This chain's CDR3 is CAWGTGDGANVLTF. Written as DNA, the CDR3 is TGTGCCTGGGGGACAGGGGACGGGGCCAACGTCCTGACTTTC.

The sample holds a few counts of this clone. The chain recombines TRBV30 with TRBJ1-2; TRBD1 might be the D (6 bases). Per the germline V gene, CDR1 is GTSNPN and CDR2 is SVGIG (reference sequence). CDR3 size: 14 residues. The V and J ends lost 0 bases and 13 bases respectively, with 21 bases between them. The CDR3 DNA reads TGTGCCTGGAGTGTACGGGGGGGCCACCCGGCGGCCACCTTC. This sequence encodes CAWSVRGGHPAATF.

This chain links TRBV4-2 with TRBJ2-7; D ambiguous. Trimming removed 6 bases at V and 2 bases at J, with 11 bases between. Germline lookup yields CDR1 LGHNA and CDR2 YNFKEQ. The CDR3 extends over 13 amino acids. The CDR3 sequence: CASSSRHAYEQYF. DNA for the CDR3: TGTGCCAGCAGTTCTAGACACGCCTACGAGCAGTACTTC.

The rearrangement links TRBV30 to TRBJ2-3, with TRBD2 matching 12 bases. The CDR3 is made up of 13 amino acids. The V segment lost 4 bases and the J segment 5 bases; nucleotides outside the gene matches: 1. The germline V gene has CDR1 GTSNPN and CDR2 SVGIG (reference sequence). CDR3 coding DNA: TGTGCCTGGATGACTAGCGGGGGAGATACGCAGTATTTT. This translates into CAWMTSGGDTQYF.

The CDR3, as DNA: TGTGCCTGGACAGGGATGGCCAATCAGCCCCAGCATTTT. It is translated as CAWTGMANQPQHF. V and J are TRBV30 and TRBJ1-5, with D possibly being TRBD1 (5 bases). In germline, CDR1 is GTSNPN, CDR2 SVGIG (reference sequence). The CDR3 is 13 residues long. Trimming cost V 4 bases and J 3 bases, with 10 bases left between them.

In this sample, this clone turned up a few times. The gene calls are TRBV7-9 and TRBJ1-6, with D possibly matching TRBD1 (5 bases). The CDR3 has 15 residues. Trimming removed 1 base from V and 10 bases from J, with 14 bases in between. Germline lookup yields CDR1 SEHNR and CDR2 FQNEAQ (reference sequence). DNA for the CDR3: TGTGCCAGCAGCTTAGGTTCGGGGGATAGATCACCCCTCCACTTT. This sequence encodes CASSLGSGDRSPLHF.

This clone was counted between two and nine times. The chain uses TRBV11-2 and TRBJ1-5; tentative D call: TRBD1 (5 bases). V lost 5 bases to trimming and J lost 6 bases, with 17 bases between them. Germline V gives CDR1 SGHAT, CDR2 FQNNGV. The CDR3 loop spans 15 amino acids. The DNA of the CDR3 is TGTGCCAGCAGCACGGGGTTTGGCGGGGGTCAGCCCCAGCATTTT. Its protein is CASSTGFGGGQPQHF.

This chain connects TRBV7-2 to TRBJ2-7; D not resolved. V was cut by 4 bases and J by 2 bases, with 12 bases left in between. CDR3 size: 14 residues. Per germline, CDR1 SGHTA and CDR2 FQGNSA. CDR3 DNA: TGTGCCAGCAGCTCCGGACGTAATACCTACGAGCAGTACTTC. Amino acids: CASSSGRNTYEQYF.

CDR3 residues: CASSSRTSETQYF. In nucleotides, the CDR3 is TGTGCCAGCAGCAGCCGGACTAGCGAAACGCAGTATTTT. The chain joins TRBV7-2 to TRBJ2-3; 9 bases fit TRBD2. The CDR3 is 13 residues long. Germline-derived CDR1 and CDR2 are SGHTA and FQGNSA. V shed 5 bases, J shed 9 bases, and the junction held 6 bases outside the gene matches.

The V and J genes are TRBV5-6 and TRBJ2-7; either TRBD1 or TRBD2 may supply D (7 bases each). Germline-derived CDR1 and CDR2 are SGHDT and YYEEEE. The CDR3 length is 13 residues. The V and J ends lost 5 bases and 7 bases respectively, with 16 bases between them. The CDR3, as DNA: TGTGCCAGCAGATCCACAGGGGAGGGGGAGCAGTACTTC. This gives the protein CASRSTGEGEQYF.

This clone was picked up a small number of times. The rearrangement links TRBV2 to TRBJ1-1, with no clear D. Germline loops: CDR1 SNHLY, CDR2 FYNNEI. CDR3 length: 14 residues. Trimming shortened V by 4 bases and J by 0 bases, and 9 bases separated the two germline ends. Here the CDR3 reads CASSVNQMNTEAFF. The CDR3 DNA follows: TGTGCCAGCAGTGTAAACCAGATGAACACTGAAGCTTTCTTT. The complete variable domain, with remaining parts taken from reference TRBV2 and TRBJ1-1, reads EPEVTQTPSHQVTQMGQEVILRCVPISNHLYFYWYRQILGQKVEFLVSFYNNEISEKSEIFDDQFSVERPDGSNFTLKIRSTKLEDSAMYFCASSVNQMNTEAFFGQGTRLTVV.

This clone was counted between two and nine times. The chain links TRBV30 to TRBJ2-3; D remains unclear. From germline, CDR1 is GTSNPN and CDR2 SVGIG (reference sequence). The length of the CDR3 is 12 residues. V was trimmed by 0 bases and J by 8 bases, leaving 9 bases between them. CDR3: CAWSVLYGTQYF. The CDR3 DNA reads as TGTGCCTGGAGTGTACTGTATGGTACGCAGTATTTT.

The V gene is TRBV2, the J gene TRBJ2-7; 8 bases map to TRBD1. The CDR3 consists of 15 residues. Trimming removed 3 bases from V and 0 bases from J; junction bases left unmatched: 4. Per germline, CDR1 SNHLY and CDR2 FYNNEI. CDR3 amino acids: CASSDWDRSSYEQYF. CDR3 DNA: TGTGCCAGCAGTGATTGGGACAGGAGCTCCTACGAGCAGTACTTC.

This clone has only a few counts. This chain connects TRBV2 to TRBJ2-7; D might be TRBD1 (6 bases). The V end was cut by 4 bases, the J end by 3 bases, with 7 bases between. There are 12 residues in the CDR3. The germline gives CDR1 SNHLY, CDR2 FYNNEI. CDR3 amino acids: CASSVRGYEQYF. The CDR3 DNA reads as TGTGCCAGCAGTGTCAGGGGCTACGAGCAGTACTTC.

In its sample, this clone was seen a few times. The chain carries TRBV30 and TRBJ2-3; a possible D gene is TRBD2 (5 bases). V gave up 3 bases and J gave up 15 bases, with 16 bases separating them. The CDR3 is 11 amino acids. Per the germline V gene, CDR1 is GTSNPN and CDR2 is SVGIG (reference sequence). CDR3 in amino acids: CAWSPNAGLYF. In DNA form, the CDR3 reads TGTGCCTGGAGCCCAAACGCGGGCTTATATTTT.

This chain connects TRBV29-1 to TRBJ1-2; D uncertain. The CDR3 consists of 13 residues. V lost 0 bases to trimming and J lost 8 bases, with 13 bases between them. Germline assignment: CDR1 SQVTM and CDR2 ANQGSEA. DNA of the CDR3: TGCAGCGTTGAAGACCCCATAAGGCGGGGCTACACCTTC. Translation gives CSVEDPIRRGYTF.

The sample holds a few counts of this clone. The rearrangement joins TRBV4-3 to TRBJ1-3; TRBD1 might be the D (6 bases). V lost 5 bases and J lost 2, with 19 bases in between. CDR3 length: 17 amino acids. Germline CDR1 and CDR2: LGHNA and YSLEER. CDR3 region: CASSFQTTGSPGNTIYF. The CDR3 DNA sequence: TGCGCCAGCAGCTTTCAGACTACAGGGAGCCCTGGAAACACCATATATTTT.